The clone carrying this TCR beta chain was counted many times. Its antigen is unidentified. The data belong to a study of regulatory T cells in long-lasting Graves disease. Study outcomes and limitations: Favoring TRBV28, TRBJ1-2 and TRBJ2-5 was a feature seen in persistent disease.

Sequencing libraries for TCR beta were prepared with iRepertoire HTBI primers and Arm-PCR of CDR3 regions. TCRdb fed the multiplex PCR reads into MiXCR, producing one record per CDR3 protein. The sample has 370,000 or so distinct CDR3 sequences, 15% to 20% seen once. Time point noted: newly diagnosed GD, antithyroid drugs for less than 3 months. With RNA extracted from PBMCs as input, the TCR library was made. Trimming cost V 2 bases and J 4 bases, with 2 bases left between them. CDR3 length equals 11 residues. These data were also filed under a second study, of T cells in Graves' hyperthyroidism and ophthalmopathy. That report notes: A set of HTBI primers served as the primers for a first-round RT-PCR of the TCR CDR3. Also found in blood were most expanded thyroid clonotypes above 0.001.

The sample consisted of peripheral blood mononuclear cells (PBMCs), taken at new diagnosis, from a patient treated with antithyroid drugs. The V and J genes are TRBV12-3 or TRBV12-4 and TRBJ1-1; no definite D call. The TCR originated in a young woman with Graves disease. The CDR3 loop reads CASSLRTEAFF. CDR3 nucleotide sequence: TGTGCCAGCAGTTTACGCACTGAAGCTTTCTTT.